The 10 T cell receptor beta chains listed next were all sequenced from one sample in a study of blood T cells in healthy people across ages. Then a second PCR, running roughly 7 to 11 cycles, was carried out with a sample-barcoded 5' primer and a J-beta primer mix. MiXCR was run by TCRdb on the 5' RACE reads, yielding one entry per CDR3 protein. The repertoire holds roughly 1,800,000 distinct CDR3 sequences, with about 50% as singletons. The sequenced material came from blood. The receptor set was obtained from a woman between 35 and 50 years old in good health.

DNA for the CDR3: TGTGCCACCGGGGGCGAGACAGGACGGATGAACACTGAAGCTTTCTTT. This gives the protein CATGGETGRMNTEAFF. The chain is built from TRBV15 and TRBJ1-1; maybe TRBD1 (6 bases). V was trimmed by 8 bases and J by 0 bases, leaving 19 bases between them. The CDR3 is 16 amino acids. Germline loops: CDR1 LNHNV, CDR2 YYDKDF (reference sequence).

A remark on this clonotype: The junction and the germline gene differ at one end; a read error may be behind it. The chain employs TRBV25-1 and TRBJ1-2; the D gene is possibly TRBD1 (5 bases). The CDR3 is 12 residues long. Germline loops: CDR1 MGHDK, CDR2 SYGVNS. The CDR3 spells CTSSPQGYGYTF. The CDR3 DNA sequence: TGTACCAGCAGTCCCCAGGGATATGGCTACACCTTC.

V is TRBV12-3 or TRBV12-4 and J is TRBJ1-2; perhaps TRBD1 as D (5 bases). The CDR3 contains 15 residues. V lost 5 bases to trimming and J lost 2 bases, with 15 bases between them. The CDR3 sequence is CASSPLGRANYGYTF. DNA of the CDR3: TGTGCCAGCAGTCCCTTGGGCAGGGCGAACTATGGCTACACCTTC.

The gene calls are TRBV7-2 and TRBJ1-1, with 7 bases identical to TRBD1. The length of the CDR3 is 12 residues. V shed 2 bases and J 11 bases; nucleotides not matched to a gene: 5. Looked up from germline, CDR1 is SGHTA and CDR2 is FQGNSA. Here the CDR3 reads CASSLTGDTAFF. CDR3 bases: TGTGCCAGCAGCTTAACAGGGGATACGGCTTTCTTT.

This chain uses TRBV6-5 with TRBJ1-1, with D tentatively TRBD1 (5 bases). The CDR3 runs to 15 residues. The ends were cut back, 5 bases at V and 1 base at J, with 14 bases in the middle. CDR1 is MNHEY, CDR2 SVGAGI, per germline. The CDR3 region is CASSRSGTANTEAFF. The DNA of the CDR3 is TGTGCCAGCAGTCGGTCCGGGACGGCGAACACTGAAGCTTTCTTT.

As regards this clonotype: A much more abundant neighbour one base away suggests this may be a read error. The chain combines TRBV29-1 with TRBJ2-5, with 9 bases lining up with TRBD1. The CDR3 is 13 residues long. In germline, CDR1 is SQVTM, CDR2 ANQGSEA. The CDR3 region has the DNA TGCAGCGGTGAAGATAACAGGGGGCGGGAGCAGTACTTC. Its protein is CSGEDNRGREQYF. The full variable domain, completed using reference TRBV29-1 and TRBJ2-5, is SAVISQKPSRDICQRGTSLTIQCQVDSQVTMMFWYRQQPGQSLTLIATANQGSEATYESGFVIDKFPISRPNLTFSTLTVSNMSPEDSSIYLCSGEDNRGREQYFGPGTRLLVL.

The chain employs TRBV5-1 and TRBJ2-3; the match to TRBD1 covers 10 bases. This CDR3 comprises 19 residues. Germline trimming cut 4 bases from V and 4 bases from J; bases unmatched to any gene: 18. In germline, CDR1 is SGHRS, CDR2 YFSETQ. The CDR3 spells CASSSRPTGTGVFADTQYF. CDR3 DNA: TGCGCCAGCAGCAGCAGACCGACCGGGACAGGGGTTTTTGCAGATACGCAGTATTTT.

The CDR3 DNA follows: TGTGCCAGCAGCTTAACCCCCGGGGACAGATCCAACTATGGCTACACCTTC. It translates to CASSLTPGDRSNYGYTF. The genes are TRBV7-2 and TRBJ1-2; 7 nucleotides line up with TRBD1. The CDR3 is 17 amino acids. V shed 2 bases and J 2 bases; nucleotides not matched to a gene: 11. Germline V gene data show CDR1 as SGHTA and CDR2 as FQGNSA.

As to this clonotype: It may be a read error: a sequence one base away is much more abundant. The chain uses TRBV11-3 and TRBJ2-1; D not certain. V was cut by 0 bases and J by 5 bases, with 5 bases left in between. CDR1 is SGHNT, CDR2 YENEEA, per germline. The CDR3 covers 13 residues. The CDR3 coding sequence is TGTGCCAGCAGCTTAGATCCCAACAATGAGCAGTTCTTC. Amino acids: CASSLDPNNEQFF.

Concerning this clonotype itself: This may be a read error: a much more frequent sequence differs by one nucleotide. The chain uses TRBV4-3 and TRBJ2-4; maybe TRBD2 (5 bases). The better agreement between TRBJ2-7 and the DNA end casts doubt on the J call. The CDR3 has 13 amino acids. Germline assignment: CDR1 LGHNA and CDR2 YSLEER. The CDR3 DNA sequence: TGCGCCAGCAGCCTCCAACGGGGTAACGAGCAGTACTTC. Its protein product is CASSLQRGNEQYF.